One T cell receptor (beta chain) is described in this entry. This clone was seen a single time. Its antigen remains undetermined. No base quality information exists; no much larger clone differs at one position. The sample originates from a study of blood T cell repertoires in COVID-19 (dated by TCRdb to the early 2020s). Background on the whole study: Samples from collaborators originated in the United States, Italy and Spain and spanned both the acute and convalescent phases of COVID-19. The material from the prospective study consisted of cDNA or gDNA derived from T cells, B-cell-depleted T cells, or PBMCs. Deeply sampled blood TCRbeta repertoires from subjects exposed to, actively infected with, or recovered from COVID-19 were included in the dataset. The repertoires were released in a freely available public database meant as a resource for research on the immune response to SARS-CoV-2. The samples were drawn from two sources: the first 160 participants of the ongoing ImmuneRACE study, and 950 to 1,500 subjects contributed by 6 global collaborators. Sample metadata almost always included a de-identified subject ID, COVID-19 status, age in years and sex. HLA class I and class II types, where available, came from metadata supplied by the sample provider rather than from assay-based typing. Here is what the overall study found, with its caveats: The amount of clinical and demographic metadata varied by source and participant and was provided uncurated.

The V end gives up 6 bases and the J end 6 bases, leaving 10 bases in the junction not matched to a gene. CDR1 and CDR2, looked up from the germline V gene, are SGHRS and YFSETQ. The CDR3, from cysteine to phenylalanine, totals 15 residues. The entry retains the CDR3 DNA only, 45 bases that are in frame from base 1. TCRbeta CDR3 regions were amplified from genomic DNA using the immunoSEQ Assay, a bias-controlled multiplex PCR. The paper's data handling went like this. Nucleated cell counts per sample were estimated from amplification of reference gene primers within the assay. To quantify the absolute abundance of each unique TCRbeta CDR3 rearrangement, sequence reads were collapsed and filtered. For each sample, productive Simpson clonality was calculated by taking the square root of Simpson's diversity index across productive rearrangements. This is the immuneACCESS table as TCRdb keeps it, with only in-frame sequences that have V and J called. A part of the clones is gone; compared with another copy, unresolved V genes explain less than half, and the rest is unexplained. For V, J and clone size, that table is used; D and trimming come from the DNA. Present in this sample are about 110,000 clones, less than 85% of which were seen just once. The top ten constitute 3% to 4.5% of the sample.

Each collaborating institution followed its own protocols to collect whole blood in K2EDTA tubes. For TCRbeta analysis, collaborator samples were shipped as frozen whole blood, as isolated PBMCs, or as DNA extracted from either sample type. The chain joins TRBV5-1 to TRBJ2-1, and TRBD2 matches 9 of the central bases. Sequenced input: peripheral blood. The origin of this receptor is a woman aged 80 or over with acute or convalescent COVID-19. Here the CDR3 is given as CASMVSGSWGNEQFF. The DNA sequence is given as TGCGCCAGCATGGTTAGCGGGAGTTGGGGCAATGAGCAGTTCTTC. Full variable domain (CDR3 extended with the reference TRBV5-1 and TRBJ2-1 proteins): KAGVTQTPRYLIKTRGQQVTLSCSPISGHRSVSWYQQTPGQGLQFLFEYFSETQRNKGNFPGRFSGRQFSNSRSEMNVSTLELGDSALYLCASMVSGSWGNEQFFGPGTRLTVL.